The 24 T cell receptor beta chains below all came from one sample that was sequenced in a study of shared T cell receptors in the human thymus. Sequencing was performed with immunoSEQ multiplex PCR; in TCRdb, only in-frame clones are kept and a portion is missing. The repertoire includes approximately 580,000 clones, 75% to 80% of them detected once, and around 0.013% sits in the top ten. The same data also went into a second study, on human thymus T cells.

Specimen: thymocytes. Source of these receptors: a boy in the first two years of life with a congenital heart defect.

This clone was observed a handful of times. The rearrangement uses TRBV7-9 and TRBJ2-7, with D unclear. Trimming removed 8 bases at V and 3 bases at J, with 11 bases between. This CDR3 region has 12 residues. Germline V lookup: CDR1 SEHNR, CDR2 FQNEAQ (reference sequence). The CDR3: CASSKKSYEQYF. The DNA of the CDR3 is TGTGCCAGCTCCAAAAAGAGCTACGAGCAGTACTTC.

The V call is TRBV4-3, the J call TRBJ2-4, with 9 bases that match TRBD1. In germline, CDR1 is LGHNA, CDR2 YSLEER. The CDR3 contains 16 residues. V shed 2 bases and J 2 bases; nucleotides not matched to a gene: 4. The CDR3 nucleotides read TGCGCCAGCAGCCAAAAAACAGGGGGCTCCAAAAACATTCAGTACTTC. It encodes CASSQKTGGSKNIQYF.

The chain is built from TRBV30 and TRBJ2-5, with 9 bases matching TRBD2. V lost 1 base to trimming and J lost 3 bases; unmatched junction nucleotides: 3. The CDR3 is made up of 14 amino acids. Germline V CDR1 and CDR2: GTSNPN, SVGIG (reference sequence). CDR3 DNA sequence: TGTGCCTGGAGTGAGGTAGCGGGAGAAGAGACCCAGTACTTC. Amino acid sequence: CAWSEVAGEETQYF.

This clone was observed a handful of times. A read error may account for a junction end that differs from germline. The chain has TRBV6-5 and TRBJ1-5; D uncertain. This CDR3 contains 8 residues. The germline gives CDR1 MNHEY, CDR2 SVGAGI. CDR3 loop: CASSPCYF. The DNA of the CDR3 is TGTGCCAGCAGTCCCTGTTATTTT.

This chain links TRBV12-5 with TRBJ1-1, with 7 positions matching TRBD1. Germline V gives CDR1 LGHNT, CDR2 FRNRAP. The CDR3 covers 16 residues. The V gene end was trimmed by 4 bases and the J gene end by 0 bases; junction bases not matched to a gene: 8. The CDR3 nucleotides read TGTGCTAGTGGTTCCGGGACAGCAGACCTGAACACTGAAGCTTTCTTT. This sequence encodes CASGSGTADLNTEAFF.

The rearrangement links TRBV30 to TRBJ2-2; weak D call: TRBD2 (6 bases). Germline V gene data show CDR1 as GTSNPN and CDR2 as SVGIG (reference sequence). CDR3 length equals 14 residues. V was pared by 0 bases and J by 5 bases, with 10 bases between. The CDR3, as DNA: TGTGCCTGGAGTGTATGTCGGGAGACCGGGGAGCTGTTTTTT. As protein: CAWSVCRETGELFF.

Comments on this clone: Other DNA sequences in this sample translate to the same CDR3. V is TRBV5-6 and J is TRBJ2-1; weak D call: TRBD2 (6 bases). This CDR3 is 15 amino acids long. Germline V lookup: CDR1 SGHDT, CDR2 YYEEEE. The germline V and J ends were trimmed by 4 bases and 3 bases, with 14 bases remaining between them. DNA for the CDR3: TGTGCCAGCAGCCCCGGGACTGGGGGCTACAATGAGCAGTTCTTC. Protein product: CASSPGTGGYNEQFF.

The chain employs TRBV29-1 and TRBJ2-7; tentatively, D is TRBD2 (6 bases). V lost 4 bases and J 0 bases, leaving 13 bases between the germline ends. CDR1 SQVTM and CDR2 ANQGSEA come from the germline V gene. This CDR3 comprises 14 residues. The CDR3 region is CSVVGDFHSYEQYF. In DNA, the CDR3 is TGCAGCGTTGTTGGGGACTTTCACTCCTACGAGCAGTACTTC.

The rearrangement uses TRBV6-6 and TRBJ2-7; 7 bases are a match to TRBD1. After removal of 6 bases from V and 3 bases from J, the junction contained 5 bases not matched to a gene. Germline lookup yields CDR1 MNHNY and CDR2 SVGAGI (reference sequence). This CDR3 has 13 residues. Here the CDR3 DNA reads TGTGCCAGCAGCCGGGGACAGAACTACGAGCAGTACTTC. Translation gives CASSRGQNYEQYF.

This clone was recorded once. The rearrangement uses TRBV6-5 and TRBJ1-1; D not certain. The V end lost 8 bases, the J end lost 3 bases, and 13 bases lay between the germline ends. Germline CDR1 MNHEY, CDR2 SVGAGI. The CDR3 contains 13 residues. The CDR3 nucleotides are TGTGCCAGCGGTTCGGTTGAGGACACTGAAGCTTTCTTT. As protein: CASGSVEDTEAFF.

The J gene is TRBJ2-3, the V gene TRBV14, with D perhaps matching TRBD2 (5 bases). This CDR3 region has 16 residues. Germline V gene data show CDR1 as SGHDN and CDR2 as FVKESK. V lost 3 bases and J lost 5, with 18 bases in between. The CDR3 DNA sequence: TGTGCCAGCAGCCATCTCGGGAAACCTACTAGAGATACGCAGTATTTT. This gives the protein CASSHLGKPTRDTQYF.

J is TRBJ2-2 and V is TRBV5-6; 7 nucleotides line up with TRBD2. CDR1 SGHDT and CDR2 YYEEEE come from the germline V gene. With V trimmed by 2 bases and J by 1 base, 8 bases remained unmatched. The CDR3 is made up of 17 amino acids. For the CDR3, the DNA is TGTGCCAGCAGCTTAGAGGCCAGCGGGGTGAACACCGGGGAGCTGTTTTTT. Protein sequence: CASSLEASGVNTGELFF.

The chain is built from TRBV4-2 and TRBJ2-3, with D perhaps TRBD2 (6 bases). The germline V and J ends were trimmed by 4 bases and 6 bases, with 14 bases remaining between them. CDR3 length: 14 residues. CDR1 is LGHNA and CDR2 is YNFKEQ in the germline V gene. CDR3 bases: TGTGCCAGCAGCCTTAGCGGAAGGCGGGATACGCAGTATTTT. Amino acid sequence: CASSLSGRRDTQYF.

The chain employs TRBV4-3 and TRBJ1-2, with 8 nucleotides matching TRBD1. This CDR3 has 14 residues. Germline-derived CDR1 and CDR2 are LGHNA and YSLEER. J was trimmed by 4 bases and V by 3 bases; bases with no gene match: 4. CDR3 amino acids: CASSQTGVGYGYTF. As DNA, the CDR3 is TGCGCCAGCAGCCAGACAGGGGTTGGCTATGGCTACACCTTC.

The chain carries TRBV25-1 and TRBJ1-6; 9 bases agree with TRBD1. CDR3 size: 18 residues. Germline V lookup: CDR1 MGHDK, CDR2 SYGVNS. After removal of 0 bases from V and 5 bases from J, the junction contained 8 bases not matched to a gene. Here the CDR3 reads CASSEYQGQGKNNSPLHF. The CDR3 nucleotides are TGTGCCAGCAGTGAATATCAGGGACAGGGAAAGAATAATTCACCCCTCCACTTT.

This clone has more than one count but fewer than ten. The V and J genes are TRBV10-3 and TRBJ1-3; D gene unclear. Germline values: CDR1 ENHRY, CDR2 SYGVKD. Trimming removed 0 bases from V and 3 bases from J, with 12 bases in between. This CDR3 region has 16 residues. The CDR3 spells CAISESAGKGGNTIYF. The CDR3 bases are TGTGCCATCAGTGAGTCAGCGGGAAAAGGTGGAAACACCATATATTTT.

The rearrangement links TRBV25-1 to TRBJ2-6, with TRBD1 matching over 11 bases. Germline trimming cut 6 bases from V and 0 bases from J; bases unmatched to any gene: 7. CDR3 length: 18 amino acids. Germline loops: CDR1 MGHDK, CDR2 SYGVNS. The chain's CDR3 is CASRPGQGAGSGANVLTF. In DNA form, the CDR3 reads TGTGCCAGCAGACCCGGACAGGGGGCTGGCTCTGGGGCCAACGTCCTGACTTTC.

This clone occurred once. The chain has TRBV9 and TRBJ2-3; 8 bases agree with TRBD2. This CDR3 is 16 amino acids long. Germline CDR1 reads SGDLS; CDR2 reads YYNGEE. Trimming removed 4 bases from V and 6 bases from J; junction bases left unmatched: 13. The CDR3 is CASSPPSGLPSDTQYF. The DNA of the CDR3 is TGTGCCAGCAGCCCGCCTAGCGGGTTGCCCAGTGATACGCAGTATTTT.

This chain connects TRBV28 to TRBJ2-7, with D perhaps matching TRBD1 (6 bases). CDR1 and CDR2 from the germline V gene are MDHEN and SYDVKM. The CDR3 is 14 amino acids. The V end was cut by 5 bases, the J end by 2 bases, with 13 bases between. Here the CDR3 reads CASSRQGPTYEQYF. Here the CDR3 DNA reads TGTGCCAGCAGTAGGCAGGGGCCCACCTACGAGCAGTACTTC.

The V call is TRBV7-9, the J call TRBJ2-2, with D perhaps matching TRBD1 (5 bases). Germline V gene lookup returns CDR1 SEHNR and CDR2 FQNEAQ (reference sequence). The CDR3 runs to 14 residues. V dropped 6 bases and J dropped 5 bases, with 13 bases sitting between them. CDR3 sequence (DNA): TGTGCCAGCAGTTTTAGGACAACTACCGGGGAGCTGTTTTTT. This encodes CASSFRTTTGELFF.

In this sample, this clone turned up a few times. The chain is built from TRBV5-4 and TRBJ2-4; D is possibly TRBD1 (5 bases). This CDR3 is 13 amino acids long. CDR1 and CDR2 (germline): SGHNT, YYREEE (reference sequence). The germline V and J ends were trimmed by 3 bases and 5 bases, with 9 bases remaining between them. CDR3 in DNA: TGTGCCAGCAGCTCGATGACAGAAAACATTCAGTACTTC. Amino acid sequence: CASSSMTENIQYF.

CDR3 DNA: TGTGCCAGCAGTTACAGCCAGGCGACGAACGCTTTCTTT. It is translated as CASSYSQATNAFF. This sequence joins TRBV6-6 and TRBJ1-1; D ambiguous. The CDR3 runs 13 residues. The germline V gene has CDR1 MNHNY and CDR2 SVGAGI (reference sequence). V was pared by 2 bases and J by 11 bases, with 15 bases between.

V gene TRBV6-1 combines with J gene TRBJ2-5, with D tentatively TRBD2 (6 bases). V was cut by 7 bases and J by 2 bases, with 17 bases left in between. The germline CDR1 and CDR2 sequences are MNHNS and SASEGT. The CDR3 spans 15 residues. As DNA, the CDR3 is TGTGCCAGCAATCAACTAGCCGGACCTCAAGAGACCCAGTACTTC. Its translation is CASNQLAGPQETQYF.

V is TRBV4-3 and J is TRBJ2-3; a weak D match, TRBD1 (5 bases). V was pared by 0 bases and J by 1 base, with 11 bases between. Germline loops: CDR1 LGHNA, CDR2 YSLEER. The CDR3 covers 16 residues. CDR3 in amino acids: CASSQDRAPGTDTQYF. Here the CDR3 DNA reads TGCGCCAGCAGCCAAGACAGGGCCCCTGGCACAGATACGCAGTATTTT.